The sequence of this T cell receptor beta chain was determined in a study of tumor-infiltrating lymphocytes in glioblastoma multiforme (dated by TCRdb to the late 2010s). With respect to the entire study: The study tested whether intratumoral genomic heterogeneity fosters TIL diversity by jointly investigating somatic mutations, TIL diversity and immune response activity. Here is what the overall study found, with its caveats: Because T cells carry unequal numbers of TCR transcripts, RNA-based TCR sequencing may distort clone frequencies. T cells were not sorted into functional subsets, and such sorting was noted by the authors as a future improvement. Generalizability is limited because the TCR and somatic mutation analysis included only one glioblastoma patient.

Using a modified ARM-PCR protocol with multiple V-beta primers and a C-beta primer, the team built TCRB libraries from RNA through three nested multiplex PCR rounds. Starting from 0.45 to 0.6 ug of total RNA, TCRB-specific cDNA was synthesized using ProtoScript II Reverse Transcriptase and a C-beta primer. No unique molecular identifiers were described for the TCRB libraries. In the third PCR, barcodes and adapters were added over roughly 23 cycles with Deep VentR (exo-) polymerase, after which 250-500 bp bands were gel purified. An Illumina HiSeq 2500 generating 250 bp paired-end reads was used to sequence the TCRB libraries. The original methods were these. Trimmomatic was used to clean reads, FLASH to merge reads, MiGEC to assign V, D and J segments, and VDJtools to perform the analysis. The Shannon-Wiener diversity index, calculated using VDJtools, was used to quantify repertoire diversity. TCRdb took the public reads, trimmed them with fastp at Q25, ran MiXCR for clone calling and kept in-frame beta chains. Each record represents a unique CDR3 protein, reported with the most common genes and DNA among its rows. TCRdb, not the authors, supplied the V and J calls. The sample table contains nearly 15,000 distinct CDR3 sequences; only one count was recorded for under 85% of them. In total, the top ten clones hold around two fifths of the sample.

For each of the approximately eleven tumor samples, the AllPrep DNA/RNA mini kit was used to purify genomic DNA and total RNA simultaneously. Every RNA sample had an RNA integrity number above 6.5 and an OD 260/280 ratio above 1.9. As for this clonotype: Which antigen it targets is not known. The junction departs from the called germline gene at one end, perhaps through a read error.

Including cysteine and phenylalanine, the CDR3 has 14 amino acids. The DNA shown is the 42-base CDR3, in frame from base 1. According to the germline V gene, CDR1 reads SGHAT and CDR2 reads FQNNGV. The sample comprised brain tumor tissue. This TCR derives from a male donor with glioblastoma. This receptor chain uses TRBV11-2 and TRBJ2-3; TRBD2 fits 8 bases in the junction. The CDR3 corresponds to CASSSTSDTDTRYF. The sequenced DNA is TGTGCCAGCAGCTCGACTAGCGACACAGATACGCGGTATTTT. The variable domain in full, with residues beyond the CDR3 obtained from the reference TRBV11-2 and TRBJ2-3 genes, is EAGVAQSPRYKIIEKRQSVAFWCNPISGHATLYWYQQILGQGPKLLIQFQNNGVVDDSQLPKDRFSAERLKGVDSTLKIQPAKLEDSAVYLCASSSTSDTDTRYFGPGTRLTVL.